This TCR beta chain was recorded in a study of patients and donors after allogeneic stem cell transplantation. From the RT-PCR reads, TCRdb called clonotypes with MiXCR, one entry per CDR3 protein. Of 900,000 to 1,000,000 distinct CDR3 sequences in the sample, about a sixth are singletons; the top ten hold roughly 6%. The CDR3 has 15 residues. Losses at the gene ends were 7 bases for V and 3 bases for J; bases not matched to a gene: 8. Per the germline V gene, CDR1 is SNHLY and CDR2 is FYNNEI. The sequence was collected from a human donor who was either an allogeneic HSCT recipient or a stem cell or donor lymphocyte infusion donor (not recorded which). It is not recorded whose cells these are; they may come from a transplant donor. The source material was blood, either unsorted or a sorted T cell fraction (not recorded which). The rearrangement links TRBV2 to TRBJ2-2, with 7 bases aligning to TRBD2. The CDR3 here is CASNRGSGYTGELFF. The DNA of the CDR3 is TGTGCCAGCAACCGGGGTAGCGGGTACACCGGGGAGCTGTTTTTT. The variable domain in full, completed from reference TRBV2 and TRBJ2-2, reads EPEVTQTPSHQVTQMGQEVILRCVPISNHLYFYWYRQILGQKVEFLVSFYNNEISEKSEIFDDQFSVERPDGSNFTLKIRSTKLEDSAMYFCASNRGSGYTGELFFGEGSRLTVL.